This is a list of T cell receptor beta chains from one sample in a study of blood T cells in healthy people across ages. TCRdb passed the 5' RACE reads through MiXCR, listing each CDR3 protein once. The sample lists 1.5 million to 2 million distinct CDR3 sequences, about 49% occurring once. The sample taken for sequencing was blood. These receptors were taken from a woman in her forties in good health. CDR3s include the opening cysteine and the closing phenylalanine or tryptophan. D genes are given only for firm matches. Clone size is not always given. Where it is, it says once, few, many or a class for expanded clones.

size	V	length	J	D	CDR3	DNA
-	TRBV6-5	17	TRBJ2-2	TRBD1	CASSYSITGGAAGELFF	TGTGCCAGCAGTTACTCGATCACAGGGGGCGCGGCCGGGGAGCTGTTTTTT
-	TRBV6-6	15	TRBJ1-4	-	CASSYSSGVGEKLFF	TGTGCCAGCAGTTACTCGTCAGGGGTGGGGGAAAAACTGTTTTTT
few	TRBV4-2	12	TRBJ2-1	-	CASSQAPGEQFF	TGTGCCAGCAGCCAAGCTCCGGGTGAGCAGTTCTTC
few	TRBV9	16	TRBJ2-5	-	CASSSGPSNTQETQYF	TGTGCCAGCAGCTCCGGGCCTTCAAATACCCAAGAGACCCAGTACTTC
-	TRBV29-1	13	TRBJ1-6	-	CSVSEGLNSPLHF	TGCAGCGTTTCTGAGGGGTTAAATTCACCCCTCCACTTT
few	TRBV9	17	TRBJ2-3	TRBD2	CASSRLLGTSGTDTQYF	TGTGCCAGCAGCAGACTCCTCGGGACTAGCGGCACAGATACGCAGTATTTT
-	TRBV9	15	TRBJ2-3	TRBD2	CASSVGRGRGDTQYF	TGTGCCAGCAGCGTAGGGCGGGGGAGAGGAGATACGCAGTATTTT
-	TRBV6-2/TRBV6-3	17	TRBJ1-2	TRBD1	CASSYSATGVGFYGYTF	TGTGCCAGCAGTTACTCGGCCACAGGGGTCGGCTTCTATGGCTACACCTTC
few	TRBV21-1	19	TRBJ2-5	-	CASNQSPNGASGGKETQYF	TGTGCCAGCAACCAAAGTCCCAACGGGGCTAGCGGGGGGAAAGAGACCCAGTACTTC
-	TRBV6-2/TRBV6-3	14	TRBJ2-1	-	CASSYSRQDNEQFF	TGTGCCAGCAGTTACTCAAGGCAAGACAATGAGCAGTTCTTC
-	TRBV20-1	14	TRBJ2-4	TRBD2	CSASPASGGNIQYF	TGCAGTGCTAGCCCCGCCAGCGGGGGCAACATTCAGTACTTC
-	TRBV29-1	13	TRBJ2-7	-	CSVEEGQGNEQYF	TGCAGCGTTGAAGAAGGGCAGGGCAACGAGCAGTACTTC
many	TRBV29-1	11	TRBJ1-2	-	CSGEQVDGYTF	TGCAGCGGAGAACAGGTGGACGGCTACACCTTC
once	TRBV6-2/TRBV6-3	14	TRBJ2-1	TRBD1	CASNVGTGVNEQFF	TGTGCCAGCAACGTCGGGACAGGGGTTAATGAGCAGTTCTTC
-	TRBV20-1	13	TRBJ1-5	-	CSASSGVSQPQHF	TGCAGTGCTAGTAGCGGGGTCAGTCAGCCCCAGCATTTT
-	TRBV15	14	TRBJ2-1	TRBD2	CATSDSGGYNEQFF	TGTGCCACCAGCGATAGCGGGGGCTACAATGAGCAGTTCTTC
-	TRBV5-6	17	TRBJ2-5	-	CASSLEEGGLGEETQYF	TGTGCCAGCAGCTTGGAGGAGGGGGGACTGGGGGAAGAGACCCAGTACTTC
once	TRBV4-3	17	TRBJ2-1	-	CASSQEVGTPLNNEQFF	TGCGCCAGCAGCCAAGAGGTCGGGACTCCACTAAACAATGAGCAGTTCTTC
-	TRBV5-1	16	TRBJ2-7	TRBD1	CASSLVPPGQRHEQYF	TGCGCCAGCAGCTTGGTCCCTCCGGGACAGAGACACGAGCAGTACTTC
-	TRBV6-2/TRBV6-3	14	TRBJ2-3	-	CASRMIRDADTQYF	TGTGCCAGCAGAATGATCCGGGACGCAGATACGCAGTATTTT
-	TRBV12-3/TRBV12-4	18	TRBJ2-5	TRBD2	CASSPGTSGGMGQETQYF	TGTGCCAGCAGCCCTGGGACTAGCGGGGGGATGGGGCAAGAGACCCAGTACTTC
-	TRBV7-2	15	TRBJ2-1	-	CASSFERASYNEQFF	TGTGCCAGCAGCTTCGAGAGGGCCTCCTACAATGAGCAGTTCTTC
-	TRBV4-1	16	TRBJ1-2	TRBD1	CASSQAADRANYGYTF	TGCGCCAGCAGCCAAGCTGCCGACAGGGCTAACTATGGCTACACCTTC
-	TRBV7-7	10	TRBJ1-2	-	CASANYGYTF	TGTGCTAGCGCCAACTATGGCTACACCTTC
-	TRBV3-1	12	TRBJ1-2	-	CASSPGQWGYIF	TGTGCCAGCAGCCCCGGACAATGGGGCTACATCTTC
once	TRBV5-4	15	TRBJ2-3	TRBD1	CASSFTDRGTDTQYF	TGTGCCAGCAGCTTTACGGACAGGGGGACAGATACGCAGTATTTT
-	TRBV19	14	TRBJ1-1	-	CASRSPPRGTEAFF	TGTGCCAGCCGATCCCCCCCTCGGGGCACTGAAGCTTTCTTT
once	TRBV20-1	16	TRBJ1-4	TRBD1	CSASLGLTGADEKLFF	TGCAGTGCTTCCCTAGGATTGACAGGGGCGGATGAAAAACTGTTTTTT
-	TRBV3-1	16	TRBJ2-5	TRBD2	CASSLLSVAGQETQYF	TGTGCCAGCAGCCTACTCTCAGTAGCGGGGCAAGAGACCCAGTACTTC
-	TRBV29-1	14	TRBJ1-2	-	CSVESRGRAWGYTF	TGCAGCGTTGAATCTCGGGGGAGGGCCTGGGGCTACACCTTC
-	TRBV7-2	14	TRBJ2-2	-	CASSTRVTTGELFF	TGTGCCAGCAGCACCCGCGTTACCACCGGGGAGCTGTTTTTT
-	TRBV5-1	15	TRBJ2-5	TRBD1	CASSYGDSHQETQYF	TGCGCCAGCAGCTACGGGGACAGCCACCAAGAGACCCAGTACTTC
few	TRBV20-1	14	TRBJ1-2	TRBD1	CSAKFSGGNYGYTF	TGCAGTGCTAAATTTTCAGGGGGTAACTATGGCTACACCTTC
-	TRBV5-5	14	TRBJ1-4	-	CASSLDRDNEKLFF	TGTGCCAGCAGCCTGGACAGAGATAATGAAAAACTGTTTTTT
-	TRBV9	17	TRBJ2-3	TRBD2	CASSPRLAGGPGDTQYF	TGTGCCAGCAGCCCAAGACTAGCGGGGGGGCCGGGAGATACGCAGTATTTT
-	TRBV6-5	15	TRBJ2-7	TRBD1	CASSYSRDRNYEQYF	TGTGCCAGCAGTTACTCTAGGGACAGAAACTACGAGCAGTACTTC
few	TRBV29-1	13	TRBJ1-6	-	CSVATGTSSPLHF	TGCAGCGTGGCAACCGGGACAAGTTCACCCCTCCACTTT
few	TRBV7-9	14	TRBJ2-7	TRBD1	CASTLDREVYEQYF	TGTGCCAGCACCCTGGACAGGGAGGTATACGAGCAGTACTTC
-	TRBV29-1	13	TRBJ1-2	-	CSVVGQFLHGYTF	TGCAGCGTTGTGGGTCAGTTCCTGCATGGCTACACCTTC
few	TRBV5-1	14	TRBJ1-4	-	CASRTEAVNEKLFF	TGCGCCAGCAGGACGGAGGCAGTTAATGAAAAACTGTTTTTT
-	TRBV4-1	16	TRBJ1-2	TRBD1	CASTEGTGGRNYGYTF	TGCGCCAGCACAGAAGGGACAGGGGGCCGAAACTATGGCTACACCTTC
-	TRBV27	13	TRBJ1-4	TRBD1	CASSQNRGEKLFF	TGTGCCAGCAGTCAAAACAGGGGAGAAAAACTGTTTTTT